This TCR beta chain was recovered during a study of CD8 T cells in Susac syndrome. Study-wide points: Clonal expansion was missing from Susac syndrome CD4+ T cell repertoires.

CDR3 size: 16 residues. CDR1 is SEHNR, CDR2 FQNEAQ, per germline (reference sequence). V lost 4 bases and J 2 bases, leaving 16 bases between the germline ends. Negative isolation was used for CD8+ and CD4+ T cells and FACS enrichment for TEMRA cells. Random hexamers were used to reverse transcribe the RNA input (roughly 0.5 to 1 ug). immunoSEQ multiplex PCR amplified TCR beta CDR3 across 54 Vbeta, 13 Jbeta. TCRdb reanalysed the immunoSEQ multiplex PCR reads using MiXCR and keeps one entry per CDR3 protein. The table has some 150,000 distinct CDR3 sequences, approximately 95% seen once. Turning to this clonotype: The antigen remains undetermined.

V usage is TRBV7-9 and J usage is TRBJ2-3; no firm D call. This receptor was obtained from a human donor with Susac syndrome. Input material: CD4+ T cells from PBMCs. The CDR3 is CASSSKPGVNTDTQYF. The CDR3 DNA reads TGTGCCAGCAGCTCCAAGCCTGGCGTCAACACAGATACGCAGTATTTT.